This TCR beta chain comes out of a study of human T cells and chemical hapten exposure (TCRdb year 2021). Study-wide context: For sensitization, 2% DPC in acetone was applied to a 2 cm by 2 cm area of upper inner arm skin. Throughout the roughly 25-week study period, patients were also given weekly therapeutic DPC doses on the scalp. Patch tests used Finn chambers with 0.01% DPC on the upper back, scored after 6 days by International Contact Dermatitis Research Group standards. The patient cohort, mostly female, included alopecia areata with under or over 50% scalp involvement, alopecia totalis and alopecia universalis. Libraries were pooled for sequencing, and per-sample TCR yields varied mainly because of small differences in library volumes within the pool. Peripheral blood TCR repertoire changes were tracked in vivo in alopecia patients during primary and secondary sensitization to the hapten diphenylcyclopropenone (DPC). Blood samples were taken from patients before sensitization (week 0) and at 2, 6 and about 24 weeks after DPC sensitization. Around 29 alopecia patients provided blood for TCR sequencing at one to four time points (pre-sensitization, 2, 6 and 24 weeks). Study-wide findings and limitations: After repeated subsampling, the strength of the expansion versus patch-test correlation and the threshold at which it became significant changed. Significantly more large CDR3 similarity clusters were formed by expanded TCRs than by pre-sensitization or healthy control sets, consistent with antigen-driven responses. Because every patient had alopecia, a presumed autoimmune disease, the patients' immune response might differ from that of healthy individuals. DPC sensitization did not change the number of TCRs with a frequency above 1 in 1000, and there was no evidence of changes in global repertoire structure. A positive correlation was found between the number of PT1 expanded TCRs and patch test score, with significance reached at thresholds 8, 16 and 32 but not 4.

The library was produced with RACE. Sequencing relied on a NextSeq 500. During library preparation, unique molecular identifiers were attached to individual cDNA molecules so that TCRs could be counted quantitatively and reproducibly. Both TCR alpha and TCR beta chains were sequenced from each blood RNA sample. From the authors' description of their analysis: The median number of TCRs per sample was around 96,000, ranging from about 20,000 to 690,600. V, J and CDR3 annotation of the TCR reads was carried out using the Decombinator software suite. For PS versus PT1 abundance plots, all samples were subsampled to the same number of TCRs (28,000). TCRs were defined as expanded if absent before sensitization and observed at least eight times at the 2-week time point. TCRdb reanalyzed the raw reads on its own, using fastp at Q25 for trimming and MiXCR for clone calling, and kept in-frame beta chains. Each entry is one CDR3 protein sequence, shown with its most common DNA and genes. Here the V and J calls rest on TCRdb's processing, not on the authors' analysis. In all, the sample holds some 52,000 distinct CDR3 sequences, and approximately 9.9% of those were seen once. The ten largest account for over 15% of the sample.

According to the study, the label for this sample's time point signals: patch test 3, about 24 weeks after DPC sensitization. The sample's treatment or condition label, in plain terms: therapeutic diphenylcyclopropenone sensitization with weekly scalp DPC. Blood at each patch-test visit was drawn before the patch test was applied. To be eligible, patients had to be aged 18 to 70, diagnosed with alopecia and judged suitable for DPC therapy, while pregnant patients were excluded. Total RNA was extracted from unfractionated whole blood collected in Tempus Blood RNA tubes. Between the V and J ends, shortened by 1 base and 0 bases respectively, the junction contains 4 bases. From cysteine to phenylalanine, the CDR3 is 15 amino acids long. The DNA shown is the 45-base CDR3, in frame from base 1. The sample holds a few counts of this clonotype. Its antigen is currently not known. The sample holds no much larger clone one base away, and base qualities are not on file.

The rearrangement joined TRBV12-3 or TRBV12-4 to TRBJ1-6; no D segment can be confidently identified. The specimen was whole blood, collected in connection with sensitization to the hapten diphenylcyclopropenone (DPC). This sequence originates from a woman in her 40s with alopecia areata. Some clones in this sample may be carry-over from other donors' samples. Here the CDR3 is given as CASSLGSSYNSPLHF. Read as DNA, the sequence is TGTGCCAGCAGTTTAGGAAGCTCCTATAATTCACCCCTCCACTTT.